A selection of T cell receptor beta chains follows, all from one sample in a study of cytomegalovirus exposure and HLA in healthy donors. TCRdb's copy holds only in-frame clones and misses some; the assay was immunoSEQ multiplex PCR. This sample has over 100,000 clones, with roughly three quarters found just once. The sequencing sample was made of PBMCs. Every receptor here comes from a woman aged 18-29 years in good health and CMV-seropositive. Both conserved end residues are part of each CDR3. D genes are given only for firm matches. Size is omitted from some rows. Given values are once, few, many or a class for expanded clones.

size	D	J	V	CDR3	DNA
.	.	TRBJ2-1	TRBV29-1	CSVVSRQEQFF	TGCAGCGTTGTCTCCAGGCAAGAGCAGTTCTTC
.	TRBD1	TRBJ2-5	TRBV7-6	CASSLVQGIQETQYF	TGTGCCAGCAGCTTAGTACAGGGGATCCAAGAGACCCAGTACTTC
.	.	TRBJ1-2	TRBV11-2	CASNLVDNHYGYTF	TGTGCCAGCAACTTGGTCGACAATCACTATGGCTACACCTTC
.	.	TRBJ2-1	TRBV28	CASSPTRTYNEQFF	TGTGCCAGCAGCCCTACTAGGACCTACAATGAGCAGTTCTTC
.	TRBD2	TRBJ2-2	TRBV5-1	CASTYKGGDTGELFF	TGCGCCAGCACCTACAAGGGAGGGGACACCGGGGAGCTGTTTTTT
.	TRBD1	TRBJ2-1	TRBV5-4	CASSSRQGPSYNEQFF	TGTGCCAGCAGCTCCAGACAGGGCCCCTCCTACAATGAGCAGTTCTTC
.	.	TRBJ2-2	TRBV29-1	CSVLPINGLPGELFF	TGCAGCGTTCTTCCCATTAATGGTCTACCCGGGGAGCTGTTTTTT
.	.	TRBJ2-6	TRBV6-1	CATDTSSGANVLTF	TGTGCCACGGACACGTCCTCTGGGGCCAACGTCCTGACTTTC
.	TRBD2	TRBJ2-7	TRBV7-6	CASSSGLAAYEQYF	TGTGCCAGCAGCTCGGGACTAGCGGCCTACGAGCAGTACTTC
.	.	TRBJ2-7	TRBV2	CASSPQRTLPYEQYF	TGTGCCAGCAGTCCCCAGCGGACCCTACCCTACGAGCAGTACTTC
.	.	TRBJ2-7	TRBV27	CASSLSSQGFGYEQYF	TGTGCCAGCAGTTTATCGTCGCAGGGGTTCGGGTACGAGCAGTACTTC
.	.	TRBJ1-1	TRBV27	CASSLGSGQFHTEAFF	TGTGCCAGCAGTTTAGGGTCAGGGCAGTTCCACACTGAAGCTTTCTTT
.	.	TRBJ1-2	TRBV5-1	CASSLEPTEVYGYTF	TGCGCCAGCAGCTTGGAACCAACAGAAGTCTATGGCTACACCTTC
once	.	TRBJ2-7	TRBV6-1	CASSPAGYEQYF	TGTGCCAGCAGTCCAGCCGGGTACGAGCAGTACTTC
.	.	TRBJ1-4	TRBV28	CASISYNEKLFF	TGTGCCAGCATTAGTTATAATGAAAAACTGTTTTTT
.	.	TRBJ1-1	TRBV5-1	CASSLDRANTEAFF	TGCGCCAGCAGCTTGGACAGGGCGAACACTGAAGCTTTCTTT
few	TRBD1	TRBJ2-4	TRBV28	CASSPGTGGKNIQYF	TGTGCCAGCAGCCCCGGGACAGGGGGCAAAAACATTCAGTACTTC
.	.	TRBJ2-5	TRBV5-1	CASSLEQQETQYF	TGCGCCAGCAGCTTGGAACAGCAAGAGACCCAGTACTTC
.	TRBD1	TRBJ2-1	TRBV6-5	CASRGWTGGSNEQFF	TGTGCCAGCAGGGGATGGACAGGGGGCTCGAATGAGCAGTTCTTC
.	.	TRBJ2-3	TRBV5-1	CASSLALRALTDTQYF	TGCGCCAGCAGCTTGGCCTTGCGGGCCCTCACAGATACGCAGTATTTT
.	.	TRBJ1-2	TRBV7-8	CASATANYGYTF	TGTGCCAGCGCCACAGCAAACTATGGCTACACCTTC
.	.	TRBJ1-2	TRBV7-9	CASSLLQGLGSYTF	TGTGCCAGCAGCTTACTGCAGGGTTTAGGGAGCTACACCTTC
.	TRBD1	TRBJ1-2	TRBV2	CASTHRDRGDYGYTF	TGTGCCAGCACCCACCGGGACAGGGGGGACTATGGCTACACCTTC
.	.	TRBJ2-1	TRBV7-9	CASSYAARGGGNEQFF	TGTGCCAGCAGCTACGCAGCCCGAGGGGGGGGCAATGAGCAGTTCTTC
.	.	TRBJ1-4	TRBV7-8	CASSLKGRLVGGYNEKLFF	TGTGCCAGCAGCTTAAAGGGCAGATTGGTCGGGGGTTACAATGAAAAACTGTTTTTT
once	.	TRBJ2-7	TRBV6-5	CASSYAMSDTSYEQYF	TGTGCCAGCAGTTACGCTATGTCGGACACGTCCTACGAGCAGTACTTC
.	TRBD2	TRBJ2-1	TRBV19	CASSIGTGGPGEQFF	TGTGCCAGTAGTATTGGGACGGGAGGGCCAGGTGAGCAGTTCTTC
few	TRBD1	TRBJ1-4	TRBV30	CAWSTRTGSNEKLFF	TGTGCCTGGAGTACCCGGACAGGGTCTAATGAAAAACTGTTTTTT